A selection of T cell receptor beta chains follows, all from one sample in a study of T cell changes during pregnancy in multiple sclerosis. This table comes from immunoSEQ multiplex PCR, and its TCRdb copy is limited to in-frame clones, with some not included. There are tens of thousands of clones in the sample; around 93% occur only once, and more than 2% lies in the top ten. The sample in question was peripheral blood, obtained in the second trimester of pregnancy. The receptors come from a female donor with multiple sclerosis, enrolled in a pregnancy study. Each CDR3 is given with its conserved first and last residue. A D gene is named only where the DNA matches it firmly. Clone size is shown for a subset of rows, as once, few, many or a class of expanded clone.

cdr3_nt	cdr3_aa	j_call	v_call	clone_size	d_call
TGTGCCATGCGACAGGGGTTGAACACTGAAGCTTTCTTT	CAMRQGLNTEAFF	TRBJ1-1	TRBV10-3	.	TRBD1
TGTGCCAGCAGACAAACAGGGTTCCACGAGCAGTACTTC	CASRQTGFHEQYF	TRBJ2-7	TRBV11-2	.	.
TGTGCCAGCAGCCGCCCGGGTCTCGACTATGGCTACACCTTC	CASSRPGLDYGYTF	TRBJ1-2	TRBV9	.	.
TGTGCCAGCAGCAGACTCGGGTCAGCTAACGAGCAGTACTTC	CASSRLGSANEQYF	TRBJ2-7	TRBV6-6	.	.
TGTGCCAGCAGCAACCACAGGTCCTCCAATCAGCCCCAGCATTTT	CASSNHRSSNQPQHF	TRBJ1-5	TRBV7-9	.	.
TGTGCCAGCGGTCTCGAGGCCCAGTTTGGCTACACCTTC	CASGLEAQFGYTF	TRBJ1-2	TRBV6-6	.	.
TGTGCCAGCAGCCGTCTGGGGGCGGTGTACACTGAAGCTTTCTTT	CASSRLGAVYTEAFF	TRBJ1-1	TRBV11-2	.	.
TGTGCCAGCAGTGGGGGCTCTGGCTACACCTTC	CASSGGSGYTF	TRBJ1-2	TRBV6-6	.	.
TGTGCCAGCAGTGATGGGGCTAGCGAAGCCTACGAGCAGTACTTC	CASSDGASEAYEQYF	TRBJ2-7	TRBV6-1	.	.
TGTGCCAGCAGTGAGGGGACAGGGGGGGCTGGCTACACCTTC	CASSEGTGGAGYTF	TRBJ1-2	TRBV2	.	TRBD1
TGTGCCAGCAGCTCTAGACAGGGACAACTAGCCAAAAACATTCAGTACTTC	CASSSRQGQLAKNIQYF	TRBJ2-4	TRBV13	.	TRBD1
TGCGCCAGCAGCTTGGAACGGGGGTACACTGAGCAGTTCTTC	CASSLERGYTEQFF	TRBJ2-1	TRBV5-1	once	.
TGCAGCGTTGCCGAGGCTAGCTCCTACGAGCAGTACTTC	CSVAEASSYEQYF	TRBJ2-7	TRBV29-1	once	.
TGTGCCAGCAGTTTGGGTTTAGGGGGTGGCTACACCTTC	CASSLGLGGGYTF	TRBJ1-2	TRBV27	.	.
TGTGCCAGCAACCTAGTAGGTACGCAGTATTTT	CASNLVGTQYF	TRBJ2-3	TRBV2	.	.
TGTGCCAGCAGCTTAGCGGGGGGGCCTGGTAATGAGCAGTTCTTC	CASSLAGGPGNEQFF	TRBJ2-1	TRBV13	.	TRBD2
TGTGCCAGCAGCACGGGACAGGGGACTGAAGCTTTCTTT	CASSTGQGTEAFF	TRBJ1-1	TRBV7-3	.	TRBD1
TGTGCCAGCAGTGAAGTTCGAGGGGAAAAACTGTTTTTT	CASSEVRGEKLFF	TRBJ1-4	TRBV6-1	once	.
TGTGCCAGTAGTATAGTGGCAGGGGAAAGTGGCTACACCTTC	CASSIVAGESGYTF	TRBJ1-2	TRBV19	.	.
TGTGCCAGCAGCTTAGGGACGGGAACCTACGAGCAGTACTTC	CASSLGTGTYEQYF	TRBJ2-7	TRBV11-3	.	.
TGTGCCAGCAGTGAACCCACAGGGGGAGAGACCCAGTACTTC	CASSEPTGGETQYF	TRBJ2-5	TRBV6-1	.	TRBD1
TGCGCCAGCAGCCAAGTCTATCCGCGGGAGACCCAGTACTTC	CASSQVYPRETQYF	TRBJ2-5	TRBV4-1	.	.
TGTGCCAGCAGCTTACGCGGCAGGGTCTACGAGCAGTACTTC	CASSLRGRVYEQYF	TRBJ2-7	TRBV13	.	.
TGTGCCAGCAGCCTCATGCAGGGGGATGAAGCTTTCTTT	CASSLMQGDEAFF	TRBJ1-1	TRBV11-3	.	TRBD1
TGCGCCAGCAGCGGACCCGGGACAGGGGCCTCTGGAAACACCATATATTTT	CASSGPGTGASGNTIYF	TRBJ1-3	TRBV5-1	.	TRBD1
TGTGCCAGCAGGGAGGAGGAGTATCAGCCCCAGCATTTT	CASREEEYQPQHF	TRBJ1-5	TRBV6-5	.	.
TGTGCCAGCAGCTCATGGACCGGGACCCGGGGGTCCGGGGAGCTGTTTTTT	CASSSWTGTRGSGELFF	TRBJ2-2	TRBV13	.	.
TGTGCCAGCAGCTCCCTCTTTTCGGGGAACTATGGCTACACCTTC	CASSSLFSGNYGYTF	TRBJ1-2	TRBV7-9	.	.
TGTGCCAGCAGCTCATTAACCAGGGGTAATACGCAGTATTTT	CASSSLTRGNTQYF	TRBJ2-3	TRBV7-9	.	.
TGTGCCAGTAGTACCCCGCGACTAGGGGACACCATATATTTT	CASSTPRLGDTIYF	TRBJ1-3	TRBV19	.	.
TGTGCCAGCAGTTTAGACCGGGACACTCAAGAGACCCAGTACTTC	CASSLDRDTQETQYF	TRBJ2-5	TRBV27	.	.